The sequence of this T cell receptor (beta chain) was determined in a study of T-cell memory formation after mild COVID-19. On the study more broadly: The study found TCR clusters largely donor specific.

This CDR3 spans 14 amino acids. Germline CDR1 reads MNHEY; CDR2 reads SVGAGI. Trimming took off 5 bases at V and 1 base at J, with 11 bases between the two ends. Study-wide findings and caveats: Day 37-peaking second-wave clones had unconfirmed SARS-CoV-2 specificity. The study found contracting CD4+ clones mainly in CM and EM and contracting CD8+ clones in EMRA.

With respect to this clonotype: The antigen is not known.

TCRdb re-analysed the 5' RACE reads in MiXCR, keeping a single row per CDR3 protein. This sample has about 430,000 distinct CDR3 sequences, with less than 25% found just once. The receptor's source is an adult woman who had mild COVID-19 (a few samples of this study predate the infection). Cell type and time point are not known. The chain joins TRBV6-5 to TRBJ1-2; D remains unclear. The sequenced sample consisted of PBMCs or a T cell subset sorted from them (not recorded which). The CDR3 DNA is TGTGCCAGCAGTCGTATTGGAATTAACTATGGCTACACCTTC. Translating it yields CASSRIGINYGYTF.